Presented here are 15 T cell receptor beta chains from one specimen sequenced in a study of regulatory T cells in long-lasting Graves disease. Regarding time point: persistent/refractory GD, antithyroid drugs over 5 years with positive TRAb. PBMCs were the source of the RNA used for TCR sequencing. In building TCR beta libraries, iRepertoire HTBI primers were used together with Arm-PCR of CDR3 regions. TCRdb re-called the multiplex PCR reads with MiXCR, one entry per CDR3 protein. The table lists around 510,000 distinct CDR3 sequences, around 21% of them singletons. This specimen was peripheral blood mononuclear cells (PBMCs), taken when the disease was refractory, from a patient treated with antithyroid drugs. The receptors come from a female donor with Graves disease.

This rearrangement joins TRBV4-1 to TRBJ2-7; D possibly corresponds to TRBD1 (7 bases). This CDR3 spans 15 amino acids. V was trimmed by 3 bases and J by 6 bases, leaving 18 bases between them. Germline V gene sequence: CDR1 MGHRA, CDR2 YSYEKL. The CDR3 DNA is TGCGCCAGCAGCCAGTTGACAGGGACTGGTTTCGAGCAGTACTTC. Protein sequence: CASSQLTGTGFEQYF.

The chain recombines TRBV6-1 with TRBJ2-5; 8 bases are shared with TRBD2. With V trimmed by 5 bases and J by 3 bases, 11 bases remained unmatched. The length of the CDR3 is 16 residues. In germline, CDR1 is MNHNS, CDR2 SASEGT. CDR3 nucleotides: TGTGCCAGCAGTCCCCGCCGGGGGGGGGTGGAAGAGACCCAGTACTTC. Translated: CASSPRRGGVEETQYF.

The chain recombines TRBV5-1 with TRBJ1-5; TRBD1 matches 9 bases. The trim removed 5 bases at V and 4 bases at J, leaving 10 bases unmatched. The CDR3 is made up of 16 amino acids. Per germline, CDR1 SGHRS and CDR2 YFSETQ. CDR3 DNA sequence: TGCGCCAGCAGGCGAGGACAGGGGCTTATTAATCAGCCCCAGCATTTT. This translates into CASRRGQGLINQPQHF.

The gene calls are TRBV5-1 and TRBJ2-7; a weak D match, TRBD1 (5 bases). The CDR3 is made up of 14 amino acids. The V end was cut by 5 bases, the J end by 4 bases, with 16 bases between. The germline gives CDR1 SGHRS, CDR2 YFSETQ. CDR3 amino acids: CASRELDKDYEQYF. In DNA form, the CDR3 reads TGCGCCAGCAGAGAATTGGACAAGGATTACGAGCAGTACTTC.

The table lists this clonotype with many counts. This chain links TRBV27 with TRBJ2-7, with TRBD2 as a possible D gene (5 bases). V was shortened by 2 bases and J by 3 bases, with 14 bases between the two germline ends. Germline-derived CDR1 and CDR2 are MNHEY and SMNVEV (reference sequence). The CDR3 has 15 residues. CDR3 sequence (DNA): TGTGCCAGCAGTTTACTGGCGGGTGGTGGCTACGAGCAGTACTTC. It yields the protein CASSLLAGGGYEQYF.

There are many counts of this clonotype. V usage is TRBV27 and J usage is TRBJ1-5; 8 bases are shared with TRBD1. Looked up from germline, CDR1 is MNHEY and CDR2 is SMNVEV (reference sequence). The CDR3 is made up of 13 amino acids. With V trimmed by 6 bases and J by 6 bases, 4 bases remained unmatched. CDR3 in DNA: TGTGCCAGCAGCCAGGGGGCTTTTCAGCCCCAGCATTTT. It is translated as CASSQGAFQPQHF.

In its sample, this clonotype was seen many times. The V gene is TRBV29-1, the J gene TRBJ2-2; 9 nucleotides align to TRBD2. Germline V gives CDR1 SQVTM, CDR2 ANQGSEA. With V trimmed by 5 bases and J by 0 bases, 7 bases remained unmatched. The length of the CDR3 is 16 residues. The CDR3 is CSVTISGSTNTGELFF. In DNA, the CDR3 is TGCAGCGTTACTATTAGCGGGAGTACGAACACCGGGGAGCTGTTTTTT.

This clonotype showed up just a few times. Given a far larger clone just one base away, this is likely a sequencing read error. The V gene is TRBV11-2, the J gene TRBJ2-1; 7 nucleotides line up with TRBD2. The DNA matches TRBJ2-5 better at its end, which makes the J call doubtful. The CDR3 sequence is 15 residues long. Per the germline V gene, CDR1 is SGHAT and CDR2 is FQNNGV. The CDR3 DNA reads TGTGCCAGCAGCTTATGGGCGGGGGACCAAGGGACCCAGTACTTC. This gives the protein CASSLWAGDQGTQYF.

In this sample, this clonotype turned up a few times. The junction departs from the called germline gene at one end, perhaps through a read error. The rearrangement links TRBV20-1 to TRBJ2-7; D may match TRBD1 or TRBD2 (5 bases each). The CDR3 sequence is 13 residues long. The germline CDR1 and CDR2 sequences are DFQATT and SNEGSKA (reference sequence). The CDR3 bases are TGCAGGGCTAGGGACCAGAGCTCCTACGAGCAGTACTTC. This encodes CRARDQSSYEQYF.

This clonotype was seen only a few times. V usage is TRBV6-2 or TRBV6-3 and J usage is TRBJ2-7; 10 bases fit TRBD2. The CDR3 totals 15 residues. Losses at the gene ends were 6 bases for V and 6 bases for J; bases not matched to a gene: 11. Germline CDR1 MNHEY, CDR2 SVGEGT. The CDR3 reads CASRTSSGRPSEQYF. The CDR3, as DNA: TGTGCCAGCAGAACCTCTAGCGGGAGACCGTCCGAGCAGTACTTC.

This clonotype came up many times. The chain uses TRBV12-3 or TRBV12-4 and TRBJ1-2; D is possibly TRBD1 (5 bases). Trimming left V 5 bases short and J 8 bases short, with 18 bases between. The CDR3 consists of 14 residues. The CDR3 loop is CASSPLYRPRGYTF. CDR3 DNA sequence: TGTGCCAGCAGTCCATTATACAGGCCCCGGGGCTACACCTTC.

For this clonotype: Likely a read error: the CDR3 ends without its conserved phenylalanine or tryptophan. The chain employs TRBV7-9 and TRBJ1-5, with D possibly matching TRBD1 (6 bases). The length of the CDR3 is 14 residues. The germline CDR1 and CDR2 sequences are SEHNR and FQNEAQ (reference sequence). V lost 5 bases, J lost 1 base, and 9 bases lay in between. This CDR3 is CASSRGGSNQPQHL. The DNA for the CDR3 is TGTGCCAGCAGCAGAGGGGGGAGCAATCAGCCCCAGCATCTT.

For this clonotype: This could be a read error, since a much larger clone is one nucleotide away. The chain joins TRBV12-3 or TRBV12-4 to TRBJ2-1; D uncertain. The J call could be wrong; TRBJ2-5 is a better fit for the DNA end. This CDR3 spans 15 amino acids. The CDR3 spells CASTQWDEVGETQYF. The CDR3, as DNA: TGTGCCAGCACCCAATGGGATGAGGTCGGAGAGACCCAGTACTTC.

This clonotype was found many times. V and J are TRBV2 and TRBJ2-5; 14 nucleotides line up with TRBD2. The CDR3 consists of 15 residues. Germline V CDR1 and CDR2: SNHLY, FYNNEI. The V and J ends lost 8 bases and 7 bases, in that order; junction bases with no gene match: 9. Written as DNA, the CDR3 is TGTGCCAGCCCGGGACTAGCGGGAGTCGGCGGGACCCAGTACTTC. Translated: CASPGLAGVGGTQYF.

This chain links TRBV18 with TRBJ1-1, with unresolved D. V shed 2 bases and J shed 11 bases, with 12 bases lying between them. Germline V CDR1 and CDR2: KGHSH, LQKENI. The CDR3 contains 12 residues. The CDR3 protein is CASSPGPNSAFF. For the CDR3, the DNA is TGTGCCAGCTCACCAGGACCGAACAGCGCTTTCTTT.